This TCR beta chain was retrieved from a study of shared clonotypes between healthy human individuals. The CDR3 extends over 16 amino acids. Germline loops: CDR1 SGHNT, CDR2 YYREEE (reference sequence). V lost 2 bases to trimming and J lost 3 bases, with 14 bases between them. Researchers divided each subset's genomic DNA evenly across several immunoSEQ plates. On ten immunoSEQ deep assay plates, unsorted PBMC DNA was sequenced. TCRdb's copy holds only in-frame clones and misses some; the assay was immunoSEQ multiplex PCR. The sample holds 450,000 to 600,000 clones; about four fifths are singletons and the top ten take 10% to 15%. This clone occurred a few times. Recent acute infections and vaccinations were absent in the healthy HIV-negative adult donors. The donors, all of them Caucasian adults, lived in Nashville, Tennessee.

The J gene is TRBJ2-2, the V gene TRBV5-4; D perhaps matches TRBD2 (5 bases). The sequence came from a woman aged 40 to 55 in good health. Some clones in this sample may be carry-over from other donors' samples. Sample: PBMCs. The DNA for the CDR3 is TGTGCCAGCAGCTTTGAGGGTTTAGTAGACACCGGGGAGCTGTTTTTT. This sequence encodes CASSFEGLVDTGELFF.